This TCR beta chain was identified in a study of T cells in Graves' hyperthyroidism and ophthalmopathy. About the study: Once the initial diagnosis was made, peripheral blood was obtained before any treatment.

This clonotype was detected ten times or more. Any patient presenting with uncontrolled infection, other autoimmune disease, pregnancy or lactation was left out. The PBMCs studied were ones that came from 9 to 10 ml fresh peripheral blood. The CDR3 consists of 15 residues. Trimming took 3 bases from V and 3 from J, leaving 14 bases between them. From germline, CDR1 is SGHDN and CDR2 FVKESK. TCR beta CDR3 regions were amplified from RNA transcripts. The HTBI primer set was used in a first-round RT-PCR of the TCR CDR3. TCRdb re-called the multiplex PCR reads through MiXCR, storing one row per CDR3 protein. The table shows 450,000 to 550,000 distinct CDR3 sequences, with around a quarter occurring only once.

Sequencing was done on a sample of blood. The chain carries TRBV14 and TRBJ2-5, with D possibly being TRBD2 (6 bases). This TCR was recovered from a woman in her twenties or thirties with Graves' ophthalmopathy. Here the CDR3 DNA reads TGTGCCAGCAGCCACCTCCGGGAGATCGAAGAGACCCAGTACTTC. It specifies CASSHLREIEETQYF.